The next 30 T cell receptor beta chains were all read from a single sample in a study of blood T cells in healthy people across ages. Together with a sample-barcoded 5' primer, a J-beta primer mix was included in a second PCR lasting about 6 to 11 cycles. A single record per CDR3 protein comes from TCRdb applying MiXCR to the 5' RACE reads. Of approximately 600,000 distinct CDR3 sequences in the sample, 45% to 65% are singletons; the top ten hold 30% to 40%. Sequencing used blood. The receptors come from a man aged 55 to 70 in good health.

The sample holds a few counts of this clonotype. The rearrangement links TRBV6-1 to TRBJ2-7; TRBD1 or TRBD2 may be the D gene (5 bases each). Matching the DNA end better, TRBJ2-4 makes the J call doubtful. CDR1 is MNHNS and CDR2 is SASEGT in the germline V gene. The CDR3 extends over 14 amino acids. This chain's CDR3 is CASSEWGSENIQYF. CDR3 coding DNA: TGTGCCAGCAGTGAATGGGGGTCGGAAAACATTCAGTACTTC.

The chain joins TRBV3-1 to TRBJ2-1; D remains ambiguous. V dropped 1 base and J dropped 11 bases, with 9 bases sitting between them. The V gene's germline CDR1 is LGHDT and CDR2 YNNKEL (reference sequence). This CDR3 contains 12 residues. CDR3 DNA: TGTGCCAGCAGCCAAGGGGAAAATAAGCAGTTCTTC. This sequence encodes CASSQGENKQFF.

This clonotype was counted between two and nine times. This chain joins TRBV20-1 and TRBJ2-5, with TRBD2 matching over 9 bases. V lost 0 bases, J lost 4 bases, and 9 bases stayed unmatched. Germline V lookup: CDR1 DFQATT, CDR2 SNEGSKA (reference sequence). This CDR3 is 16 amino acids long. The CDR3 reads CSARDWRGGVGETQYF. In DNA, the CDR3 is TGCAGTGCTAGAGATTGGCGGGGGGGCGTTGGAGAGACCCAGTACTTC.

This clonotype has only a few counts. The V gene is TRBV28, the J gene TRBJ2-1, with D possibly matching TRBD2 (7 bases). The CDR3 has 15 residues. CDR1 and CDR2 (germline): MDHEN, SYDVKM. Trimming left V 5 bases short and J 7 bases short, with 18 bases between. The DNA of the CDR3 is TGTGCCAGCAGTGCCCCGGCGGGGGCGGAAAATGAGCAGTTCTTC. Translated, it gives CASSAPAGAENEQFF.

The chain links TRBV7-9 to TRBJ2-4, with D possibly being TRBD1 or TRBD2 (5 bases each). Germline loops: CDR1 SEHNR, CDR2 FQNEAQ (reference sequence). V was cut by 1 base and J by 4 bases, with 11 bases left in between. The CDR3 consists of 15 residues. The CDR3 sequence is CASSLGRDEKNIQYF. In DNA, the CDR3 is TGTGCCAGCAGCTTAGGCCGGGACGAGAAAAACATTCAGTACTTC.

The rearrangement uses TRBV29-1 and TRBJ2-7; 9 nucleotides agree with TRBD1. CDR1 and CDR2 (germline): SQVTM, ANQGSEA. The CDR3 extends over 11 amino acids. V lost 7 bases to trimming and J lost 5 bases; unmatched junction nucleotides: 3. CDR3 DNA sequence: TGCAGCGGGGGGACAGGGAACGAGCAGTACTTC. This encodes CSGGTGNEQYF.

This clonotype showed up just a few times. The genes are TRBV10-3 and TRBJ2-7, with D possibly being TRBD2 (6 bases). The CDR3 has 14 amino acids. Trimming took off 4 bases at V and 4 bases at J, with 14 bases between the two ends. Germline assignment: CDR1 ENHRY and CDR2 SYGVKD. The CDR3: CAISGPSGEYEQYF. For the CDR3, the DNA is TGTGCCATCAGTGGACCTTCGGGGGAGTACGAGCAGTACTTC.

This rearrangement joins TRBV10-3 to TRBJ2-3, with 9 bases fitting TRBD2. The germline V gene has CDR1 ENHRY and CDR2 SYGVKD. J gave up 6 bases and V 3 bases, and 7 bases lay outside the gene matches. CDR3 size: 15 residues. The CDR3 nucleotides read TGTGCCATCAGTGATGTAGCGGGGGCGGCGGATACGCAGTATTTT. Translated, it gives CAISDVAGAADTQYF.

The chain is built from TRBV15 and TRBJ1-4; D possibly corresponds to TRBD1 (5 bases). Germline V CDR1 and CDR2: LNHNV, YYDKDF (reference sequence). Trimming took off 1 base at V and 6 bases at J, with 6 bases between the two ends. This CDR3 comprises 13 residues. The CDR3 sequence is CATSRVGDEKLFF. The CDR3 DNA is TGTGCCACCAGCAGAGTGGGGGATGAAAAACTGTTTTTT.

The rearrangement uses TRBV28 and TRBJ1-2, with D perhaps matching TRBD1 (6 bases). Trimming took off 10 bases at V and 0 bases at J, with 15 bases between the two ends. Per the germline V gene, CDR1 is MDHEN and CDR2 is SYDVKM. The CDR3 totals 14 residues. CDR3 loop: CATIEGDPNYGYTF. As DNA, the CDR3 is TGTGCCACCATTGAGGGGGACCCTAACTATGGCTACACCTTC.

The V gene is TRBV5-5, the J gene TRBJ2-2; perhaps D is TRBD1 or TRBD2 (5 bases each). V was trimmed by 4 bases and J by 0 bases, leaving 10 bases between them. The CDR3 loop spans 15 amino acids. Germline-derived CDR1 and CDR2 are SGHKS and YYEKEE (reference sequence). CDR3 coding DNA: TGTGCCAGCAGCCGGGACGCGCCGAACACCGGGGAGCTGTTTTTT. Translation gives CASSRDAPNTGELFF.

This CDR3 reads CSVLVSQSEEAQYF. Here the CDR3 DNA reads TGCAGCGTTCTCGTCAGCCAGAGTGAGGAGGCCCAGTACTTC. The rearrangement links TRBV29-1 to TRBJ2-5; TRBD2 is a possible D gene (5 bases). The CDR3 contains 14 residues. Trimming removed 5 bases at V and 9 bases at J, with 22 bases between. Germline assignment: CDR1 SQVTM and CDR2 ANQGSEA.

This chain joins TRBV10-3 and TRBJ2-7; perhaps TRBD1 as D (6 bases). Trimming pared 3 bases from V and 5 bases from J, leaving 11 bases between. From germline, CDR1 is ENHRY and CDR2 SYGVKD. This CDR3 is 13 amino acids long. CDR3 sequence reads: CAISDYTGNEQYF. CDR3 coding DNA: TGTGCCATCAGTGATTACACAGGGAACGAGCAGTACTTC.

In this sample, this clonotype turned up once. This chain connects TRBV9 to TRBJ2-1; 11 bases agree with TRBD2. The CDR3 runs to 16 residues. CDR1 and CDR2 (germline): SGDLS, YYNGEE. V was pared by 4 bases and J by 6 bases, with 9 bases of the junction left unmatched. The CDR3 sequence: CASSISGGDWFNEQFF. The DNA for the CDR3 is TGTGCCAGCAGCATTAGCGGGGGGGATTGGTTCAATGAGCAGTTCTTC.

The gene calls are TRBV28 and TRBJ2-1; TRBD2 matches at 14 bases. After removal of 3 bases from V and 9 bases from J, the junction contained 4 bases not matched to a gene. The CDR3 loop spans 15 amino acids. Germline V lookup: CDR1 MDHEN, CDR2 SYDVKM. The CDR3 sequence: CASSLTSGGEFEQFF. CDR3 coding DNA: TGTGCCAGCAGTTTGACTAGCGGGGGGGAATTTGAGCAGTTCTTC.

The rearrangement links TRBV12-3 or TRBV12-4 to TRBJ2-7; no definite D call. Trimming cost V 3 bases and J 0 bases, with 12 bases left between them. The CDR3 is 15 amino acids. The CDR3 DNA reads as TGTGCCAGCAGTTTTCCGGGCGTAAACTCCTACGAGCAGTACTTC. Its translation: CASSFPGVNSYEQYF.

The J gene is TRBJ2-5, the V gene TRBV29-1; D unresolved. Germline V gives CDR1 SQVTM, CDR2 ANQGSEA. This CDR3 has 14 residues. V shed 6 bases and J shed 4 bases, with 18 bases lying between them. CDR3 sequence reads: CSVTSASHGETQYF. CDR3 DNA: TGCAGCGTGACCTCAGCTAGTCACGGAGAGACCCAGTACTTC.

The chain combines TRBV29-1 with TRBJ2-1, with D possibly TRBD1 on 5 matching bases. The V and J ends lost 4 bases and 8 bases respectively, with 9 bases between them. This CDR3 region has 11 residues. Germline CDR1 SQVTM, CDR2 ANQGSEA. CDR3 amino acids: CSVVGAYEQFF. The CDR3 region has the DNA TGCAGCGTTGTAGGGGCCTATGAGCAGTTCTTC.

This clonotype was observed a handful of times. The chain is built from TRBV10-1 and TRBJ2-5; the match to TRBD2 covers 11 bases. With 3 bases clipped from V and 4 bases from J, the junction kept 4 bases outside the gene matches. Germline V gene lookup returns CDR1 WNHNN and CDR2 SYGVQD (reference sequence). The length of the CDR3 is 15 residues. The CDR3 nucleotides are TGCGCCAGCAGTGATGGACTAGCGGGTGGAGAGACCCAGTACTTC. Encoded protein: CASSDGLAGGETQYF.

This chain uses TRBV6-5 with TRBJ2-1, with D possibly being TRBD2 (6 bases). The CDR3 spans 13 residues. CDR1 MNHEY and CDR2 SVGAGI come from the germline V gene. V lost 6 bases and J 7 bases, leaving 13 bases between the germline ends. The CDR3 spells CASRPSGRNEQFF. The CDR3 nucleotides are TGTGCCAGCAGACCTTCGGGGAGGAATGAGCAGTTCTTC.

The chain carries TRBV2 and TRBJ2-3, with 7 bases matching TRBD1. Trimming at V came to 5 bases and at J to 1 base, leaving 9 bases not matched to a gene. Germline V gene sequence: CDR1 SNHLY, CDR2 FYNNEI. The CDR3 totals 16 residues. For the CDR3, the DNA is TGTGCCAGCAGTTCAGACAGGGCGAGGGGCACAGATACGCAGTATTTT. Residues: CASSSDRARGTDTQYF.

The V call is TRBV7-9, the J call TRBJ1-6; TRBD1 agrees at 7 bases. V lost 5 bases to trimming and J lost 8 bases; unmatched junction nucleotides: 6. The CDR3 runs to 14 residues. Per germline, CDR1 SEHNR and CDR2 FQNEAQ (reference sequence). In DNA form, the CDR3 reads TGTGCCAGCAGCATCCGACAGGGTGATTCACCCCTCCACTTT. Its protein product is CASSIRQGDSPLHF.

The rearrangement links TRBV5-5 to TRBJ2-7, with 10 positions matching TRBD2. The J call is doubtful: the DNA matches TRBJ2-5 better. Germline CDR1 and CDR2: SGHKS and YYEKEE (reference sequence). The CDR3 consists of 16 residues. The CDR3 region is CASSSIPGLAKETQYF. CDR3 nucleotides: TGTGCCAGCAGCTCCATACCGGGACTAGCGAAAGAGACCCAGTACTTC.

This clonotype was picked up many times. The chain employs TRBV20-1 and TRBJ2-5, with 14 bases fitting TRBD2. V shed 6 bases and J 0 bases; nucleotides not matched to a gene: 9. Per the germline V gene, CDR1 is DFQATT and CDR2 is SNEGSKA (reference sequence). The CDR3 has 17 residues. CDR3 sequence (DNA): TGCAGTGCAACCGGACTAGCGGGGGGCCTTAACCAAGAGACCCAGTACTTC. Translating it yields CSATGLAGGLNQETQYF.

This rearrangement joins TRBV5-1 to TRBJ2-5; TRBD2 aligns across 8 bases. The germline V gene encodes CDR1 SGHRS and CDR2 YFSETQ. CDR3 length: 17 amino acids. Germline trimming cut 1 base from V and 4 bases from J; bases unmatched to any gene: 12. As DNA, the CDR3 is TGCGCCAGCAGCTTGAATAGCGGGGACCCCAGGTCAGAGACCCAGTACTTC. This encodes CASSLNSGDPRSETQYF.

V usage is TRBV6-1 and J usage is TRBJ1-5, with TRBD1 as a possible D gene (5 bases). The CDR3 is 13 amino acids. V lost 6 bases and J 5 bases, leaving 11 bases between the germline ends. Germline CDR1 MNHNS, CDR2 SASEGT. This chain's CDR3 is CASREGLYQPQHF. Written as DNA, the CDR3 is TGTGCCAGCAGGGAGGGACTGTATCAGCCCCAGCATTTT.

The chain carries TRBV9 and TRBJ2-5; D is undetermined. The length of the CDR3 is 14 residues. V lost 2 bases and J lost 4, with 12 bases in between. Germline lookup yields CDR1 SGDLS and CDR2 YYNGEE. In nucleotides, the CDR3 is TGTGCCAGCAGCGTCCCAGAGTGGGCAGAGACCCAGTACTTC. It yields the protein CASSVPEWAETQYF.

The chain combines TRBV5-6 with TRBJ2-5; 8 bases are shared with TRBD1. V lost 4 bases, J lost 5 bases, and 7 bases stayed unmatched. The CDR3 contains 14 residues. Germline V gives CDR1 SGHDT, CDR2 YYEEEE. CDR3 region: CASSPRTGSETQYF. The DNA of the CDR3 is TGTGCCAGCAGCCCTAGGACAGGGAGTGAGACCCAGTACTTC.

There are many counts of this clonotype. The chain links TRBV5-5 to TRBJ2-1; 11 bases match TRBD2. J was trimmed by 0 bases and V by 4 bases; bases with no gene match: 3. CDR1 and CDR2 (germline): SGHKS, YYEKEE (reference sequence). CDR3 size: 16 residues. The CDR3 reads CASSTLAGGSYNEQFF. The CDR3 region has the DNA TGTGCCAGCAGCACCCTAGCGGGGGGCTCCTACAATGAGCAGTTCTTC.

The CDR3 bases are TGTGCCAGCAGCTGTGACAGCAAATATGGCTACACCTTC. It yields the protein CASSCDSKYGYTF. This chain joins TRBV7-9 and TRBJ1-2, with D possibly TRBD1 on 5 matching bases. This CDR3 spans 13 amino acids. The V end was cut by 4 bases, the J end by 5 bases, with 11 bases between. The germline CDR1 and CDR2 sequences are SEHNR and FQNEAQ (reference sequence).